The sequence of this T cell receptor (beta chain) was determined in a study of preoperative IRX-2 immunotherapy in early breast cancer (dated by TCRdb to about 2019). The CDR3, from cysteine to phenylalanine, totals 15 residues. Only the CDR3 portion is preserved as DNA: 45 bases, with reading frame beginning at the first base. V is pruned by 7 bases and J by 6 bases, leaving 12 bases of the junction without a gene match. CDR1 and CDR2 were assigned from the germline V gene (reference sequence) as LNHDA and SQIVND. The intended sense of this specimen's treatment or condition label: preoperative locoregional IRX-2 cytokine immunotherapy. The samples were obtained from a phase Ib study that tested preoperative, locoregional IRX-2 cytokine immunotherapy designed to prime immune responses. Patients with early-stage breast cancer who were given IRX-2 before surgery served as donors. As concerns this clone: Its antigen is not yet known. No quality values exist for individual bases; no much larger clone is one base distant.

The library was prepared using the immunoSEQ multiplex PCR assay. TCRdb limited this immuneACCESS table to in-frame rearrangements with V and J called. A share of clones is missing; checked studies link under half to unresolved V genes, and the rest is unexplained. The sample table holds more than 20,000 clones, of which roughly 80% were seen once. 6.8% of the sample is held by the ten biggest clonotypes. This chain joins TRBV19 to TRBJ2-3; TRBD2 matches 8 bases in the middle. The source is a human donor with breast cancer. The starting material was lymph node tissue, obtained after IRX-2 immunotherapy. The CDR3 region has the sequence CASTMFAGGYDTQYF. DNA sequence: TGTGCCAGTACCATGTTTGCGGGAGGATATGATACGCAGTATTTT.